This is a list of T cell receptor beta chains from one sample in a study of blood T cells in healthy people across ages. TCRdb re-called the 5' RACE reads through MiXCR, storing one row per CDR3 protein. The table lists around 1,800,000 distinct CDR3 sequences, more than 35% of them singletons. Sequences were obtained from blood. Receptors originate from a human donor in good health. Each CDR3 is given without its conserved first and last residue.

j_call	v_call	cdr3_aa
NA	TRBV7-9	ASSGEGGTYEQY
TRBJ1-5	TRBV4-1	ASSQEVRGLKNQPQH
TRBJ2-1	TRBV5-1	ASSLLSPRGEDEQF
TRBJ1-1	TRBV29-1	SIWGVTEAF
TRBJ2-7	TRBV9	ASSPRLAGDSEQY
TRBJ2-1	TRBV4-3	ASSQERDRGRNEQF
TRBJ2-1	TRBV24-1	ATVLDNEQF
TRBJ2-3	TRBV4-3	ASSHLSYSSTDTQY
TRBJ2-6	TRBV5-5	ASSLALSSGANVLT
TRBJ2-7	TRBV7-2	ASSLFGTDTSYEQY
TRBJ2-7	TRBV4-3	ASSQDDGTIEQY
TRBJ1-2	TRBV14	ASSQVQGFGYT
TRBJ2-5	TRBV19	ASRLQGHQETQY
TRBJ1-4	TRBV12-3/TRBV12-4	ASSLAGSEKLF
TRBJ2-6	TRBV4-3	ASSQEGLTGANVLT
NA	TRBV12-3/TRBV12-4	ASSLSLHEQY
TRBJ2-2	TRBV5-6	ASSLDHGELF
TRBJ2-7	TRBV11-1	ASSRIGYGGLYEQY
TRBJ2-1	TRBV20-1	SAEPTLSAGTHNEQF
TRBJ2-1	TRBV4-1	ASSQDPRQGWNEQF
TRBJ2-7	TRBV3-1	ASSQDIGETGIHEQY